This TCR beta chain was sequenced for a study of T-cell memory formation after mild COVID-19. V was cut by 2 bases and J by 0 bases, with 11 bases left in between. Germline V CDR1 and CDR2: MNHEY, SVGAGI. The CDR3 covers 15 residues. A few counts support this clonotype. The antigen is not known. The study's findings and limits: For contracting clones, CD4+ ones sat mainly in CM and EM, CD8+ in EMRA. There was a balanced CD4/CD8 profile in clones contracting day 15 to 85, and later expanders leaned CD4+.

5'RACE, which relied on constant-segment primers, yielded TCR alpha and TCR beta cDNA libraries carrying sample barcodes and UMIs. TCRdb recomputed calls from the 5' RACE reads with MiXCR, one row per CDR3 protein. This repertoire shows approximately 260,000 distinct CDR3 sequences, roughly 15% found once; its top ten account for 22%. This clonotype originated in a man younger than 35 who had mild COVID-19 (a few samples of this study predate the infection). Cell type and time point are not known. This chain joins TRBV6-5 and TRBJ2-7, with D perhaps matching TRBD1 or TRBD2 (5 bases each). The sample comprised PBMCs or a T cell subset sorted from them (not recorded which). The CDR3 spells CASSYRDGYSYEQYF. In DNA, the CDR3 is TGTGCCAGCAGTTACCGGGACGGCTACTCCTACGAGCAGTACTTC.